This TCR beta chain was recovered during a study of blood T cell repertoires in COVID-19. About the study: Samples representing acute and convalescent COVID-19 were sourced from the United States, Italy and Spain. Sample material is recorded as cDNA or gDNA derived from T cells, B-cell-depleted T cells, or PBMCs.

The CDR3 runs to 15 residues. Per the germline V gene, CDR1 is ENHRY and CDR2 is SYGVKD. Trimming took 5 bases from V and 7 from J, leaving 18 bases between them. Measured with immunoSEQ multiplex PCR; TCRdb has only the in-frame clones, and not every one. The sample holds 82,000 or so clones; roughly 90% are singletons and the top ten take 1% to 1.5%. Enrolled through a virtual design, the participants were between roughly 18 and 89 years of age and came from 24 US areas. The material sequenced was PBMCs or T cells enriched from blood (not recorded which). The receptor was isolated from a woman aged 45-65 years with acute COVID-19. The genes are TRBV10-3 and TRBJ2-1; weak D call: TRBD1 (6 bases). The CDR3: CAISKTSGVGNEQFF. CDR3 DNA sequence: TGTGCCATCAGTAAAACCTCAGGGGTAGGGAATGAGCAGTTCTTC.